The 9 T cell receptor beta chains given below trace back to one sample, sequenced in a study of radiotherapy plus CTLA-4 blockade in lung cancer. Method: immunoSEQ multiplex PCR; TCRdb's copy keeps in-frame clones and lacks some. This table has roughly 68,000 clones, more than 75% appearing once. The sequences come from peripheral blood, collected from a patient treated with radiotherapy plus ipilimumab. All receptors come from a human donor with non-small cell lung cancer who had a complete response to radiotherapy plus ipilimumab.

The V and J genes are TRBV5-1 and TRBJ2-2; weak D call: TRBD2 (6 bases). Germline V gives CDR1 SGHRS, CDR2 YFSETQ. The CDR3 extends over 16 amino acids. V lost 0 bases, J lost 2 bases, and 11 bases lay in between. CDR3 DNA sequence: TGCGCCAGCAGCTTGGCAGGACTAACCAACACCGGGGAGCTGTTTTTT. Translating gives CASSLAGLTNTGELFF.

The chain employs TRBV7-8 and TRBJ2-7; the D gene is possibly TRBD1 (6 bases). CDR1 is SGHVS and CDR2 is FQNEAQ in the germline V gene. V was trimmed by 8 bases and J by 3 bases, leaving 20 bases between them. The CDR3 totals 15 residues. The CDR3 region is CASHPLAQGNYEQYF. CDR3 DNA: TGTGCCAGCCACCCCTTAGCCCAGGGGAACTACGAGCAGTACTTC.

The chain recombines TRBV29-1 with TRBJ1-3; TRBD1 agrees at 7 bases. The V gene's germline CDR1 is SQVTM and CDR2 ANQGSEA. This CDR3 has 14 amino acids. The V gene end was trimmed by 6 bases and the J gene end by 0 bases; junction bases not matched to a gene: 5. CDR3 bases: TGCAGCGTCGGGACAGAACCCTCTGGAAACACCATATATTTT. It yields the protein CSVGTEPSGNTIYF. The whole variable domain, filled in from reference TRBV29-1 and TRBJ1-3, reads SAVISQKPSRDICQRGTSLTIQCQVDSQVTMMFWYRQQPGQSLTLIATANQGSEATYESGFVIDKFPISRPNLTFSTLTVSNMSPEDSSIYLCSVGTEPSGNTIYFGEGSWLTVV.

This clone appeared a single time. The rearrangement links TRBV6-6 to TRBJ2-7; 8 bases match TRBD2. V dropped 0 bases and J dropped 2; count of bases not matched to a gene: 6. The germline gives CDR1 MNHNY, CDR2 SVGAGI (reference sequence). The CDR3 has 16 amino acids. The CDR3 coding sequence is TGTGCCAGCAGTTACTCCGGCCTAGCGGGTACCTACGAGCAGTACTTC. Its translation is CASSYSGLAGTYEQYF.

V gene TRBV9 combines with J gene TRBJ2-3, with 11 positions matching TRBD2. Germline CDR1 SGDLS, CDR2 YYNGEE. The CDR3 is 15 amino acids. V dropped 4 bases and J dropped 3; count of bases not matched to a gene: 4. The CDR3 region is CASSFSGGATDTQYF. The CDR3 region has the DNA TGTGCCAGCAGCTTTAGCGGGGGGGCTACAGATACGCAGTATTTT. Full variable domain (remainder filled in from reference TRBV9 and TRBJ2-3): DSGVTQTPKHLITATGQRVTLRCSPRSGDLSVYWYQQSLDQGLQFLIQYYNGEERAKGNILERFSAQQFPDLHSELNLSSLELGDSALYFCASSFSGGATDTQYFGPGTRLTVL.

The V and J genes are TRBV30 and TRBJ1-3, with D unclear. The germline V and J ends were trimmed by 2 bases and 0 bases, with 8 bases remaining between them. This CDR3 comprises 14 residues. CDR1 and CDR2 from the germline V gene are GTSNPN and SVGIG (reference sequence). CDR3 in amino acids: CAWSWAVSGNTIYF. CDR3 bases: TGTGCCTGGAGTTGGGCGGTCTCTGGAAACACCATATATTTT.

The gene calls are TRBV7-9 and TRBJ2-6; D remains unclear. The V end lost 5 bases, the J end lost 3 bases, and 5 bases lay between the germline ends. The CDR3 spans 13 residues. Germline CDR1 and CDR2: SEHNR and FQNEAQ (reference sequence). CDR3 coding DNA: TGTGCCAGCAGCCCCGTTGGGGCCAACGTCCTGACTTTC. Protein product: CASSPVGANVLTF.

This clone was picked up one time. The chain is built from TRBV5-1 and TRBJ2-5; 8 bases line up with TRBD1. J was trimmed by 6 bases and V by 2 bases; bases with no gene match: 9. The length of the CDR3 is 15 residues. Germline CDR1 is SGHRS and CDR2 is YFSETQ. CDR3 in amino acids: CASSFDVTGEKTQYF. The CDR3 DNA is TGCGCCAGCAGCTTTGATGTGACAGGGGAGAAGACCCAGTACTTC.

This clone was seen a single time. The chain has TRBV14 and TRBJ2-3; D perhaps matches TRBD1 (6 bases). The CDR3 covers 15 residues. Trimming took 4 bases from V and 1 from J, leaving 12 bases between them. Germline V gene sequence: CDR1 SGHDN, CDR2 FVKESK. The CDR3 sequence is CASSPQTGRTDTQYF. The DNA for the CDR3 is TGTGCCAGCAGCCCCCAGACAGGACGCACAGATACGCAGTATTTT.